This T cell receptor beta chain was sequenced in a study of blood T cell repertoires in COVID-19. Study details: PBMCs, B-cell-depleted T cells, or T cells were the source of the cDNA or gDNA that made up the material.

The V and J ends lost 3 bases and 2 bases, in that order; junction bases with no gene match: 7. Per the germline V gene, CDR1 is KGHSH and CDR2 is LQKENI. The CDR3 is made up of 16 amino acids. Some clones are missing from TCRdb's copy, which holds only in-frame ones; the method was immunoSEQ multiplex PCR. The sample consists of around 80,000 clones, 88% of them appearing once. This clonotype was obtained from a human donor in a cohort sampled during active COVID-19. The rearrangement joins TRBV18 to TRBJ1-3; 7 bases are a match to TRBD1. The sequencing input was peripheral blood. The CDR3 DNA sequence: TGTGCCAGCTCACCTTCAGCCGACAGGGCTGGAAACACCATATATTTT. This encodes CASSPSADRAGNTIYF.